This T cell receptor beta chain was identified during a study of blood T cell repertoires in COVID-19. Study-wide context: Sites in the United States, Italy and Spain provided acute and convalescent COVID-19 samples. Nucleic acid was either cDNA or gDNA, and it came from T cells, B-cell-depleted T cells, or PBMCs.

The table came from immunoSEQ multiplex PCR; TCRdb's copy has only in-frame clones and leaves some out. The data contain approximately 240,000 clones, 86% of them singletons. J gave up 3 bases and V 4 bases, and 3 bases lay outside the gene matches. The CDR3 spans 13 residues. The V gene's germline CDR1 is SGDLS and CDR2 YYNGEE. The TCR sequence derives from a woman under 40 who had recovered from COVID-19. The rearrangement joins TRBV9 to TRBJ2-5; 7 nucleotides align to TRBD1. Sequenced: peripheral blood. The CDR3 DNA sequence: TGTGCCAGCAGCCCTGGGACAGAAGAGACCCAGTACTTC. Protein product: CASSPGTEETQYF.